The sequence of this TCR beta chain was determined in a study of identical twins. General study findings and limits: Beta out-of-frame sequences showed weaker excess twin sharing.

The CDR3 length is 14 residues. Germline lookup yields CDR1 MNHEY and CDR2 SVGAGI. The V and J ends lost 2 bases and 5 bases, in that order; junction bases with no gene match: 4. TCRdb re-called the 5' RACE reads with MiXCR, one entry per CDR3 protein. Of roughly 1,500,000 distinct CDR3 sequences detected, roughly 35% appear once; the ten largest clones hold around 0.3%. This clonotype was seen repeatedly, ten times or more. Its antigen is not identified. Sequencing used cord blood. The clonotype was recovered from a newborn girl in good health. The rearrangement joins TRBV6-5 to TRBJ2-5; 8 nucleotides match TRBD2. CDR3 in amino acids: CASSYGRLAETQYF. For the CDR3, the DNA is TGTGCCAGCAGTTACGGCCGACTAGCGGAGACCCAGTACTTC.